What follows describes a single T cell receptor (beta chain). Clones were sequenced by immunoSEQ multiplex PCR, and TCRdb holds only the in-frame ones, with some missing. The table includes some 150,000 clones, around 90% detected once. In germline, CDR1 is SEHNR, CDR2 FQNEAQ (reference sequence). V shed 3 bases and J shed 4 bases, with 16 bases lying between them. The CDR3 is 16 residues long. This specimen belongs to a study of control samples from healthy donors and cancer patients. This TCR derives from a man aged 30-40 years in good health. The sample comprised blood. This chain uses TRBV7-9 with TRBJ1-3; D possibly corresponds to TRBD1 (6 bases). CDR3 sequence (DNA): TGTGCCAGCAGCTTTTTATACAGGGATAGCGGAAACACCATATATTTT. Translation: CASSFLYRDSGNTIYF.